This T cell receptor beta chain was sequenced during a study of T cell responses to AZD1222 COVID-19 vaccine. Repertoires were generated with immunoSEQ multiplex PCR, while TCRdb's copy carries only in-frame clones and drops some. The table has approximately 190,000 clones, around 92% seen once. Study-wide results and limits: Reportedly, nearly half the spike-specific TCRs target unmutated variant regions.

About this clone: The antigen is unknown.

The germline gives CDR1 SGHTA, CDR2 FQGTGA. This CDR3 has 16 amino acids. Trimming removed 5 bases from V and 4 bases from J; junction bases left unmatched: 11. This receptor was taken from an adult in good health. This sequence joins TRBV7-3 and TRBJ2-3, with 8 bases fitting TRBD2. The specimen was peripheral blood, collected on day 0 of AZD1222 vaccination. The CDR3, as DNA: TGTGCCAGCAGCCCTAAACCCCGGGGGGGGGCAGATACGCAGTATTTT. Amino acids: CASSPKPRGGADTQYF.